The clone carrying this TCR beta chain was picked up a small number of times. This entry is derived from a study of T cells in tumors and immune-related adverse events. The table came from immunoSEQ multiplex PCR; TCRdb's copy has only in-frame clones and leaves some out. The sample has roughly 5,000 clones, 65% seen once. CDR3 length: 13 amino acids. Germline V gene lookup returns CDR1 SGHDT and CDR2 YYEEEE. V lost 2 bases, J lost 10 bases, and 15 bases lay in between. The sample consisted of gut tissue, taken from a patient treated with anti-PD-1 therapy. The rearrangement uses TRBV5-6 and TRBJ1-1; D is uncertain. The clonotype originates from a female donor with metastatic renal cell carcinoma. The CDR3 sequence is CASSFGRRVLAFF. The CDR3 DNA sequence: TGTGCCAGCAGCTTCGGGCGACGCGTCTTAGCTTTCTTT.